The clone carrying this T cell receptor (beta chain) was detected many times. The record originates from a study of neurological immune-mediated disorders. It was by 5'RACE with 10-nucleotide random UMIs that the cDNA was made. Via MiXCR, TCRdb re-called the 5' RACE reads, giving one row per CDR3 protein. The table shows about 60,000 distinct CDR3 sequences, with over 4% occurring only once. Looked up from germline, CDR1 is KGHSH and CDR2 is LQKENI. Trimming at V came to 2 bases and at J to 4 bases, leaving 7 bases not matched to a gene. This CDR3 spans 16 amino acids. The sequence was collected from a man between 50 and 59 years old with multiple sclerosis. Sequenced sample: PBMCs. J is TRBJ2-1 and V is TRBV18, with 8 bases identical to TRBD1. CDR3 loop: CASSPAGTGGYNEQFF. Here the CDR3 DNA reads TGTGCCAGCTCACCAGCCGGGACAGGTGGTTACAATGAGCAGTTCTTC.